Following are 13 T cell receptor beta chains from one sample sequenced in a study of Tregs in tolerant kidney transplant recipients. Profiling relied on immunoSEQ multiplex PCR, and the TCRdb table lists in-frame clones only, not all of them. The data hold fewer than 100,000 clones, with 93% observed a single time. The sequencing here drew on CD4+ T cells from blood, taken before the transplant. These TCRs come from a human donor who received a combined kidney and bone marrow transplant.

The chain recombines TRBV15 with TRBJ2-7; the match to TRBD2 covers 10 bases. J gave up 3 bases and V 1 base, and 0 bases lay outside the gene matches. CDR1 LNHNV and CDR2 YYDKDF come from the germline V gene (reference sequence). The CDR3 spans 14 residues. CDR3 region: CATSRGTSGYEQYF. The CDR3 nucleotides read TGTGCCACCAGCAGAGGGACTAGCGGCTACGAGCAGTACTTC.

The rearrangement uses TRBV2 and TRBJ2-1, with 7 bases aligning to TRBD1. V was pared by 6 bases and J by 9 bases, with 8 bases of the junction left unmatched. Germline CDR1 and CDR2: SNHLY and FYNNEI. The CDR3 covers 13 residues. Here the CDR3 DNA reads TGTGCCAGCAGAGACGACAGGGTGGGTGAGCAGTTCTTC. Amino acids: CASRDDRVGEQFF.

The chain is built from TRBV11-2 and TRBJ1-1; a possible D gene is TRBD1 (6 bases). This CDR3 has 13 residues. Germline loops: CDR1 SGHAT, CDR2 FQNNGV. The germline V and J ends were trimmed by 5 bases and 2 bases, with 9 bases remaining between them. The CDR3 here is CASSIGTNTEAFF. The CDR3 DNA reads as TGTGCCAGCAGCATCGGGACAAACACTGAAGCTTTCTTT.

The chain uses TRBV19 and TRBJ1-2; 7 bases are a match to TRBD1. J lost 10 bases, V lost 3 bases, and 5 bases had no gene match. The germline CDR1 and CDR2 sequences are LNHDA and SQIVND (reference sequence). This CDR3 has 12 amino acids. CDR3 protein: CASSIGQDIYTF. CDR3 DNA: TGTGCCAGTAGTATCGGACAGGACATCTACACCTTC.

This chain joins TRBV7-9 and TRBJ2-1; 8 bases are shared with TRBD2. The V gene end was trimmed by 5 bases and the J gene end by 3 bases; junction bases not matched to a gene: 3. There are 14 residues in the CDR3. Per germline, CDR1 SEHNR and CDR2 FQNEAQ (reference sequence). CDR3 nucleotides: TGTGCCAGCAGCCGGGAGGGCCGCTACAATGAGCAGTTCTTC. It codes for CASSREGRYNEQFF.

Concerning this clone: Other DNA sequences in the same sample also yield this CDR3. The DNA for the CDR3 is TGTGCCAGCAGCGTTAGCGGAACCTCCTACGAGCAGTACTTC. Amino acid sequence: CASSVSGTSYEQYF. The chain has TRBV9 and TRBJ2-7, with a tentative D call TRBD2 (6 bases). The CDR3 has 14 amino acids. Germline V gene lookup returns CDR1 SGDLS and CDR2 YYNGEE. Between the trimmed V and J ends, which lost 2 bases and 0 bases, there was a span of 9 bases.

CDR3 amino acids: CASSVAMMVRAFF. DNA of the CDR3: TGTGCCAGCAGCGTGGCCATGATGGTTCGAGCTTTCTTT. The V and J genes are TRBV7-9 and TRBJ1-1; no clear D gene. Germline V gene data show CDR1 as SEHNR and CDR2 as FQNEAQ (reference sequence). The V end lost 5 bases, the J end lost 10 bases, and 17 bases lay between the germline ends. The CDR3 is 13 amino acids. The entire variable domain, with the rest obtained from reference TRBV7-9 and TRBJ1-1, is as follows: DTGVSQNPRHKITKRGQNVTFRCDPISEHNRLYWYRQTLGQGPEFLTYFQNEAQLEKSRLLSDRFSAERPKGSFSTLEIQRTEQGDSAMYLCASSVAMMVRAFFGQGTRLTVV.

CDR3 coding DNA: TGTGCCAGCAGCTTAGTCCGGTTAGAGACCCAGTACTTC. This encodes CASSLVRLETQYF. V gene TRBV7-9 combines with J gene TRBJ2-5, with unresolved D. Germline lookup yields CDR1 SEHNR and CDR2 FQNEAQ (reference sequence). V was clipped by 1 base and J by 4 bases, with 7 bases between them. This CDR3 region has 13 residues.

The J gene is TRBJ2-2, the V gene TRBV7-9; D is undetermined. This CDR3 has 13 residues. Per the germline V gene, CDR1 is SEHNR and CDR2 is FQNEAQ (reference sequence). V lost 5 bases, J lost 4 bases, and 8 bases lay in between. CDR3 in DNA: TGTGCCAGCAGCCCCTTCGTCACCGGGGAGCTGTTTTTT. Translating gives CASSPFVTGELFF.

The chain recombines TRBV4-1 with TRBJ2-7; possible D gene TRBD1, 7 bases. The CDR3 loop spans 14 amino acids. Trimming removed 3 bases from V and 4 bases from J, with 13 bases in between. CDR1 and CDR2 (germline): MGHRA, YSYEKL. CDR3 in amino acids: CASSQAGGLYEQYF. CDR3 DNA: TGCGCCAGCAGCCAGGCAGGGGGGTTGTACGAGCAGTACTTC.

This chain uses TRBV6-1 with TRBJ2-7, with no clear D. V shed 0 bases and J shed 3 bases, with 9 bases lying between them. CDR3 length: 14 residues. Germline V gene sequence: CDR1 MNHNS, CDR2 SASEGT. CDR3 region: CASSEAGTLYEQYF. The CDR3 DNA follows: TGTGCCAGCAGTGAAGCTGGCACCCTCTACGAGCAGTACTTC.

The chain carries TRBV6-5 and TRBJ2-2; 9 bases fit TRBD2. CDR3 length: 15 residues. Trimming cost V 4 bases and J 7 bases; bases outside gene matches: 7. Germline loops: CDR1 MNHEY, CDR2 SVGAGI. Written as DNA, the CDR3 is TGTGCCAGCAGTTTTGGGACTAGCCCTGGCGGGGAGCTGTTTTTT. Encoded protein: CASSFGTSPGGELFF.

This chain uses TRBV19 with TRBJ2-5; 8 nucleotides agree with TRBD1. The CDR3 has 15 amino acids. Looked up from germline, CDR1 is LNHDA and CDR2 is SQIVND (reference sequence). V was pared by 6 bases and J by 4 bases, with 10 bases of the junction left unmatched. Here the CDR3 DNA reads TGTGCCAGTAGGGCTACAGGGGGTCGGCGAGAGACCCAGTACTTC. Translation: CASRATGGRRETQYF.